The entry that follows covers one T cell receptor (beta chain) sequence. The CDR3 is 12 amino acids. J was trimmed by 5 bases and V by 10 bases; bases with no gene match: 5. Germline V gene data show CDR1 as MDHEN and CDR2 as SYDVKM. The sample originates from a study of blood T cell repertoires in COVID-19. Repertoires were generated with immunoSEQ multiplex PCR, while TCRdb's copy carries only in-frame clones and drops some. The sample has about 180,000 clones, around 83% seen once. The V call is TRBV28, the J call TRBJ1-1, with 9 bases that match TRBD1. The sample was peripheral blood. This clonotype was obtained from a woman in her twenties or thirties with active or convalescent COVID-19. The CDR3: CATGQGMTEAFF. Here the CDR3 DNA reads TGTGCCACCGGACAGGGGATGACTGAAGCTTTCTTT. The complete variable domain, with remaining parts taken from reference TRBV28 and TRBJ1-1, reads DVKVTQSSRYLVKRTGEKVFLECVQDMDHENMFWYRQDPGLGLRLIYFSYDVKMKEKGDIPEGYSVSREKKERFSLILESASTNQTSMYLCATGQGMTEAFFGQGTRLTVV.